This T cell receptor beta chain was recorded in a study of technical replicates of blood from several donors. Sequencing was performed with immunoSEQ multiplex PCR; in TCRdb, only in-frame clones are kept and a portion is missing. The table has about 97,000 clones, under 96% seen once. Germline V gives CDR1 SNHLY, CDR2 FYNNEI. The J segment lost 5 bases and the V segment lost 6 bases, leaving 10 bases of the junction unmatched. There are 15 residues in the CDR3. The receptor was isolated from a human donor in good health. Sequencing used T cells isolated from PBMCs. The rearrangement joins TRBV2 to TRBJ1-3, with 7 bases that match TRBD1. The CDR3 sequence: CASRGRQGSRNTIYF. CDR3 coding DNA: TGTGCCAGCAGAGGTAGACAGGGAAGTAGAAACACCATATATTTT.